Reported below is one T cell receptor (beta chain). Its recognized antigen is unknown. The record has no base qualities; no much larger clone is one base away. Sequencing relied on an Illumina HiSeq 1500. TCRdb ran its own pipeline on the public reads, namely fastp trimming at Q25 and MiXCR clone calling, and kept in-frame beta chains. Each entry is one CDR3 protein sequence, shown with its most common DNA and genes. The sample table contains fewer than 550,000 distinct CDR3 sequences; only one count was recorded for around a quarter of them. Together, the top ten hold around 14% of the sample. Per the germline V gene (reference sequence), SEHNR is the CDR1 and FQNEAQ is the CDR2. Including cysteine and phenylalanine, the CDR3 has 15 amino acids. The entry retains the CDR3 DNA only, 45 bases that are in frame from base 1. Deletion took 5 bases off V and 10 bases off J, with a span of 23 bases between the germline ends.

This sample was taken from a study of T cell repertoires in cytomegalovirus infection (dated by TCRdb to 2018 to 2020). About the investigation overall: The HLA type of each donor mattered for the analysis, because public TCR beta signatures pointed to carriage of CMV infection along with the matching HLA type.

What the authors observed across the whole study: The ex vivo response was dominated by HLA-C-restricted CMV-specific TCR beta clonotypes, and the single most frequent clonotype in two of eight donors was supplied by these HLA-C-restricted clonotypes. Carriers of CMV infection plus the relevant HLA type were discriminated by the cumulative frequency of public TCR beta family members in the study cohort and in an independent 352-donor cohort.

The V gene is TRBV7-9 and the J gene is TRBJ1-1, and the D gene may be TRBD1, 6 bases matching. The clonotype was recovered from a human donor in good health (CMV status not recorded). Some clones in this sample may be carry-over from other donors' samples. Sequences were obtained from PBMCs. The CDR3 is CASSVGDAGAGVAFF. The nucleotides read TGTGCCAGCAGCGTAGGCGATGCAGGGGCCGGAGTAGCTTTCTTT.